The 30 T cell receptor beta chains in this list originate from one sample, sequenced in a study of shared clonotypes between healthy human individuals. The table came from immunoSEQ multiplex PCR; TCRdb's copy has only in-frame clones and leaves some out. The repertoire holds around 2.1 million clones, with nearly 97% as singletons. Sequenced sample: naive CD4+ T cells sorted from blood. Subset here: CD45RA+ positively selected. These receptors were obtained from a man between 18 and 29 years old in good health.

This chain uses TRBV6-5 with TRBJ1-2; D gene uncertain. CDR1 and CDR2 (germline): MNHEY, SVGAGI. Trimming shortened V by 6 bases and J by 4 bases, and 9 bases separated the two germline ends. The CDR3 runs to 12 residues. CDR3 loop: CASRGSAYGYTF. Written as DNA, the CDR3 is TGTGCCAGCAGGGGAAGCGCCTATGGCTACACCTTC.

The rearrangement links TRBV30 to TRBJ1-1, with D possibly being TRBD1 (6 bases). The CDR3 runs 17 residues. The V end was cut by 3 bases, the J end by 3 bases, with 23 bases between. Germline CDR1 is GTSNPN and CDR2 is SVGIG (reference sequence). The CDR3, as DNA: TGTGCCTGGAGCACCGAATTTTTAGGGGGAGGTGACACTGAAGCTTTCTTT. Translation: CAWSTEFLGGGDTEAFF.

A note on this clone: One junction end disagrees with the germline gene, perhaps due to a read error. The CDR3 spells CASRYSTGDEPQHF. The CDR3 DNA follows: TGTGCCAGCAGGTACTCGACAGGGGATGAGCCCCAGCATTTT. The chain links TRBV6-5 to TRBJ1-5; the match to TRBD1 covers 8 bases. The germline gives CDR1 MNHEY, CDR2 SVGAGI. The CDR3 is 14 residues long.

The rearrangement uses TRBV12-1 and TRBJ2-1; the DNA was not used to check the table's D call, TRBD2. TRBV12-1 is an annotated pseudogene. There are 14 residues in the CDR3. CDR3 bases: TGTGCCAGCAGCTCGGGTCCTTTAAGAAATGAGCAGTTCTTC. It encodes CASSSGPLRNEQFF.

The J gene is TRBJ1-6, the V gene TRBV7-9; D is perhaps TRBD1 (6 bases). Germline V gene sequence: CDR1 SEHNR, CDR2 FQNEAQ (reference sequence). Trimming removed 0 bases at V and 7 bases at J, with 13 bases between. The CDR3 runs 16 residues. The CDR3 sequence: CASSLASTGQNSPLHF. The CDR3 DNA is TGTGCCAGCAGCTTAGCTTCTACAGGGCAAAATTCACCCCTCCACTTT.

The gene calls are TRBV6-4 and TRBJ2-7; 10 positions match TRBD2. V dropped 6 bases and J dropped 3; count of bases not matched to a gene: 8. CDR1 MRHNA and CDR2 SNTAGT come from the germline V gene. This CDR3 region has 15 residues. The CDR3 loop is CASSEAASGGYEQYF. The CDR3 coding sequence is TGTGCCAGCAGCGAAGCGGCTAGCGGGGGCTACGAGCAGTACTTC.

The chain has TRBV5-1 and TRBJ2-1; D is uncertain. V was pared by 0 bases and J by 6 bases, with 13 bases between. Germline V gene lookup returns CDR1 SGHRS and CDR2 YFSETQ. This CDR3 has 15 residues. CDR3 in amino acids: CASSLGPPVVNEQFF. In nucleotides, the CDR3 is TGCGCCAGCAGCTTGGGGCCGCCGGTAGTCAATGAGCAGTTCTTC. The full variable domain, completed using reference TRBV5-1 and TRBJ2-1, is KAGVTQTPRYLIKTRGQQVTLSCSPISGHRSVSWYQQTPGQGLQFLFEYFSETQRNKGNFPGRFSGRQFSNSRSEMNVSTLELGDSALYLCASSLGPPVVNEQFFGPGTRLTVL.

The chain has TRBV11-2 and TRBJ2-5; 11 bases agree with TRBD2. Germline assignment: CDR1 SGHAT and CDR2 FQNNGV. This CDR3 has 15 residues. Trimming at V came to 5 bases and at J to 2 bases, leaving 4 bases not matched to a gene. CDR3: CASSVSGREQETQYF. The CDR3 region has the DNA TGTGCCAGCAGCGTTAGCGGGAGGGAACAAGAGACCCAGTACTTC.

This chain links TRBV1 with TRBJ2-7; the D call TRBD2 from the table was never checked on the DNA. TRBV1 is noted as a pseudogene. This CDR3 contains 19 residues. This CDR3 is CTSSQEGLAGGGFSYEQYF. DNA of the CDR3: TGCACCAGCAGCCAAGAAGGGCTAGCGGGAGGTGGCTTCTCCTACGAGCAGTACTTC.

This clone appeared a single time. In the same sample, other DNA sequences code for this CDR3. This rearrangement joins TRBV18 to TRBJ1-1; D may be TRBD1 (5 bases). V gave up 6 bases and J gave up 1 base, with 9 bases separating them. Germline-derived CDR1 and CDR2 are KGHSH and LQKENI. This CDR3 spans 13 amino acids. Written as DNA, the CDR3 is TGTGCCAGCTCCTCTGACAGGAACACTGAAGCTTTCTTT. Amino acids: CASSSDRNTEAFF.

V and J are TRBV7-8 and TRBJ1-4, with no clear D. This CDR3 region has 15 residues. Germline V lookup: CDR1 SGHVS, CDR2 FQNEAQ. The V and J ends lost 3 bases and 0 bases respectively, with 8 bases between them. The CDR3 loop reads CASSFSGATNEKLFF. The CDR3 DNA follows: TGTGCCAGCAGCTTCAGTGGGGCAACTAATGAAAAACTGTTTTTT.

The count of this clone is one. The J gene is TRBJ1-2, the V gene TRBV5-5; D uncertain. This CDR3 comprises 13 residues. V shed 3 bases and J shed 2 bases, with 8 bases lying between them. CDR1 and CDR2 (germline): SGHKS, YYEKEE (reference sequence). CDR3 loop: CASSSLNNYGYTF. CDR3 in DNA: TGTGCCAGCAGCTCCCTGAACAACTATGGCTACACCTTC.

This clone was seen just once. The V gene is TRBV11-3, the J gene TRBJ2-1; 8 bases fit TRBD1. The V segment lost 5 bases and the J segment 3 bases; nucleotides outside the gene matches: 12. From germline, CDR1 is SGHNT and CDR2 YENEEA. This CDR3 has 17 amino acids. The CDR3 DNA is TGTGCCAGCAGCAGAGAGGGTTCTGGGACAGGCTACAATGAGCAGTTCTTC. Translating gives CASSREGSGTGYNEQFF. Full variable domain (rest looked up from reference TRBV11-3 and TRBJ2-1): EAGVVQSPRYKIIEKKQPVAFWCNPISGHNTLYWYLQNLGQGPELLIRYENEEAVDDSQLPKDRFSAERLKGVDSTLKIQPAELGDSAVYLCASSREGSGTGYNEQFFGPGTRLTVL.

The V gene is TRBV5-4, the J gene TRBJ2-2, with a possible D match to TRBD2 (5 bases). Germline-derived CDR1 and CDR2 are SGHNT and YYREEE (reference sequence). Trimming pared 0 bases from V and 3 bases from J, leaving 15 bases between. CDR3 length: 17 residues. The CDR3 region has the DNA TGTGCCAGCAGCTTGGCTCGGGGTCACGCATACACCGGGGAGCTGTTTTTT. Translating gives CASSLARGHAYTGELFF. Full variable domain (remainder filled in from reference TRBV5-4 and TRBJ2-2): ETGVTQSPTHLIKTRGQQVTLRCSSQSGHNTVSWYQQALGQGPQFIFQYYREEENGRGNFPPRFSGLQFPNYSSELNVNALELDDSALYLCASSLARGHAYTGELFFGEGSRLTVL.

Worth noting for this clone: Other nucleotide sequences in the sample specify the same CDR3. V gene TRBV20-1 combines with J gene TRBJ2-3, with D uncertain. The germline gives CDR1 DFQATT, CDR2 SNEGSKA (reference sequence). V was shortened by 3 bases and J by 3 bases, with 1 base between the two germline ends. The CDR3 has 10 amino acids. CDR3: CSASTDTQYF. The CDR3 nucleotides are TGCAGTGCTAGTACAGATACGCAGTATTTT.

The chain has TRBV18 and TRBJ2-7; 9 bases agree with TRBD1. V was pared by 3 bases and J by 2 bases, with 5 bases of the junction left unmatched. CDR3 length: 15 amino acids. Germline values: CDR1 KGHSH, CDR2 LQKENI. CDR3 amino acids: CASSPGGTGTYEQYF. CDR3 coding DNA: TGTGCCAGCTCACCTGGAGGGACAGGGACCTACGAGCAGTACTTC.

The chain employs TRBV2 and TRBJ2-2; possible D gene TRBD2, 6 bases. This CDR3 comprises 16 residues. V was trimmed by 7 bases and J by 1 base, leaving 16 bases between them. The germline gives CDR1 SNHLY, CDR2 FYNNEI. This CDR3 is CASTVNMRGNTGELFF. The CDR3 DNA reads as TGTGCCAGCACCGTAAACATGCGGGGGAACACCGGGGAGCTGTTTTTT.

V and J are TRBV28 and TRBJ1-5; D is uncertain. The CDR3 is 15 amino acids. Trimming took 3 bases from V and 5 from J, leaving 14 bases between them. Germline assignment: CDR1 MDHEN and CDR2 SYDVKM. The CDR3 DNA reads TGTGCCAGCAGTTTTAACGGTCCAGCGTATCAGCCCCAGCATTTT. Encoded protein: CASSFNGPAYQPQHF.

Points on this clone: The sample contains more than one DNA sequence encoding this CDR3. The CDR3: CAISEGGGSYNEQFF. The CDR3 region has the DNA TGTGCCATCAGTGAGGGGGGTGGCTCCTACAATGAGCAGTTCTTC. The chain recombines TRBV10-3 with TRBJ2-1; possibly TRBD1 or TRBD2 for D (5 bases each). The CDR3 has 15 amino acids. V shed 2 bases and J shed 0 bases, with 8 bases lying between them. CDR1 ENHRY and CDR2 SYGVKD come from the germline V gene.

The V gene is TRBV18, the J gene TRBJ2-3, with 8 positions matching TRBD2. There are 15 residues in the CDR3. Germline CDR1 reads KGHSH; CDR2 reads LQKENI. Trimming cost V 1 base and J 10 bases; bases outside gene matches: 10. CDR3 DNA: TGTGCCAGCTCACCACAACCGGTAGCGGGAAGCGCGCAGTATTTT. Amino acids: CASSPQPVAGSAQYF.

The rearrangement uses TRBV10-3 and TRBJ1-1; D is perhaps TRBD1 (5 bases). Trimming left V 3 bases short and J 5 bases short, with 10 bases between. Germline CDR1 reads ENHRY; CDR2 reads SYGVKD. CDR3 length: 13 amino acids. This CDR3 reads CAISDRDKTEAFF. The CDR3 DNA sequence: TGTGCCATCAGTGACAGGGATAAGACTGAAGCTTTCTTT.

The chain uses TRBV6-1 and TRBJ2-7, with TRBD2 identical over 10 bases. The CDR3 has 15 amino acids. CDR1 and CDR2 from the germline V gene are MNHNS and SASEGT. Trimming removed 2 bases from V and 2 bases from J; junction bases left unmatched: 3. The CDR3 bases are TGTGCCAGCAGTGAACTAGCGGGAGCTCCCTACGAGCAGTACTTC. The encoded protein is CASSELAGAPYEQYF.

As regards this clone: At the DNA level, this CDR3 is encoded by other sequences in the same sample as well. The chain joins TRBV6-5 to TRBJ2-3; D unresolved. V was pared by 2 bases and J by 1 base, with 4 bases between. CDR1 MNHEY and CDR2 SVGAGI come from the germline V gene. This CDR3 is built from 13 residues. In DNA form, the CDR3 reads TGTGCCAGCAGTTACAGACGCACAGATACGCAGTATTTT. This codes for CASSYRRTDTQYF.

This chain joins TRBV6-5 and TRBJ2-1, with a possible D match to TRBD2 (5 bases). The CDR3 covers 15 residues. Germline CDR1 reads MNHEY; CDR2 reads SVGAGI. Trimming took off 6 bases at V and 3 bases at J, with 15 bases between the two ends. The CDR3 DNA is TGTGCCAGCAGCTCCACCTTAGCGAACTACAATGAGCAGTTCTTC. This codes for CASSSTLANYNEQFF.

This clone was found once. The chain couples TRBV10-3 to TRBJ2-1; unclear D gene. From germline, CDR1 is ENHRY and CDR2 SYGVKD. Trimming removed 0 bases from V and 9 bases from J, with 9 bases in between. CDR3 length: 13 amino acids. CDR3 DNA sequence: TGTGCCATCAGTGAGTCTATCTTTAGTGAGCAGTTCTTC. Translation: CAISESIFSEQFF.

V is TRBV10-1 and J is TRBJ1-4; the match to TRBD1 covers 9 bases. Germline V CDR1 and CDR2: WNHNN, SYGVQD (reference sequence). J lost 0 bases, V lost 3 bases, and 2 bases had no gene match. This CDR3 region has 16 residues. This CDR3 reads CASSDDRGATNEKLFF. Here the CDR3 DNA reads TGCGCCAGCAGTGACGACAGGGGGGCAACTAATGAAAAACTGTTTTTT.

The V call is TRBV5-4, the J call TRBJ2-7; possibly TRBD1 or TRBD2 for D (5 bases each). There are 14 residues in the CDR3. Germline values: CDR1 SGHNT, CDR2 YYREEE (reference sequence). Trimming left V 3 bases short and J 0 bases short, with 10 bases between. CDR3 protein: CASSSKGPSYEQYF. CDR3 DNA sequence: TGTGCCAGCAGCTCGAAGGGACCCTCCTACGAGCAGTACTTC.

About this clone: The same CDR3 arises from other DNA sequences in this sample as well. The chain is built from TRBV30 and TRBJ1-1; 8 bases are shared with TRBD1. V shed 5 bases and J 1 base; nucleotides not matched to a gene: 3. Germline V gene sequence: CDR1 GTSNPN, CDR2 SVGIG (reference sequence). This CDR3 spans 13 amino acids. CDR3 amino acids: CAWLGQGNTEAFF. In DNA, the CDR3 is TGTGCCTGGCTAGGACAGGGGAACACTGAAGCTTTCTTT.

This clone was seen a single time. The chain is built from TRBV5-1 and TRBJ2-5; 9 nucleotides align to TRBD1. The DNA end lines up better with TRBJ2-7; the J call may be wrong. This CDR3 is 16 amino acids long. Germline CDR1 reads SGHRS; CDR2 reads YFSETQ. As DNA, the CDR3 is TGCGCCAGCAGCTTAGTCGCCGGGACAGGGTCTTACGAGCAGTACTTC. This sequence encodes CASSLVAGTGSYEQYF.

J is TRBJ1-2 and V is TRBV29-1; maybe TRBD1 (6 bases). This CDR3 region has 15 residues. CDR1 is SQVTM, CDR2 ANQGSEA, per germline. V was clipped by 3 bases and J by 7 bases, with 21 bases between them. CDR3 residues: CSVELWADSGGGYTF. CDR3 DNA sequence: TGCAGCGTTGAGCTGTGGGCGGACAGCGGGGGTGGCTACACCTTC.